Here is one T cell receptor beta chain with its context. This record belongs to a study of blood T cell repertoires in COVID-19. Study-wide background: Both acute and convalescent COVID-19 samples were obtained from the United States, Italy and Spain. The analysed material was cDNA or gDNA that came from T cells, B-cell-depleted T cells, or PBMCs.

Original processing methods: From reference gene primer amplification, estimates of nucleated cell counts were derived. The protocol was immunoSEQ multiplex PCR, while the TCRdb copy is restricted to in-frame clones and leaves out a portion. The V and J calls and clone size were taken over from that table, and D and trimming were inferred from the DNA. The table includes some 130,000 clones, roughly 84% detected once. The CDR3 spans 13 residues. Per germline, CDR1 SNHLY and CDR2 FYNNEI. V shed 4 bases and J shed 5 bases, with 11 bases lying between them. The chain combines TRBV2 with TRBJ1-1; D uncertain. The sample consisted of peripheral blood. The receptor's source is a human donor in a cohort sampled during active COVID-19. The CDR3 loop is CASSGGSGTEAFF. DNA of the CDR3: TGTGCCAGCAGTGGTGGGAGCGGAACTGAAGCTTTCTTT.